Listed here is a single T cell receptor beta chain. The data belong to a study of blood T cell repertoires in COVID-19. Overall study: Sites in the United States, Italy and Spain provided acute and convalescent COVID-19 samples. PBMCs, B-cell-depleted T cells, or T cells provided the cDNA or gDNA that made up the material.

Membership in each cohort depended on participant-reported clinical history. Cohort 3 donors counted as recovered after two negative PCRs, clearance, or resolved symptoms. Using immunoSEQ multiplex PCR, the repertoire was profiled, and TCRdb retains in-frame clones only, with some absent. The sample contains approximately 300,000 clones, 70% to 90% of which appear only once. This CDR3 is built from 14 residues. Germline V lookup: CDR1 LNHDA, CDR2 SQIVND (reference sequence). The V and J ends lost 2 bases and 11 bases respectively, with 15 bases between them. This TCR came from a woman between 25 and 40 years old who had recovered from COVID-19. Material: PBMCs or T cells enriched from blood (not recorded which). V usage is TRBV19 and J usage is TRBJ2-2; D is possibly TRBD2 (5 bases). This CDR3 reads CASSIPGSSLELFF. For the CDR3, the DNA is TGTGCCAGTAGTATACCGGGATCATCACTCGAGCTGTTTTTT.